This T cell receptor (beta chain) originates from a study of blood T cell repertoires in COVID-19. Study context: Samples representing acute and convalescent COVID-19 were sourced from the United States, Italy and Spain.

Per the study methods: From reference gene primer amplification, estimates of nucleated cell counts were derived. The protocol was immunoSEQ multiplex PCR, while the TCRdb copy is restricted to in-frame clones and leaves out a portion. The DNA was the basis for D and trimming; V, J and clone size are from that table. The sample lists fewer than 450,000 clones, roughly 86% seen once, with around 7.9% in the top ten. Seattle participants joined during active infection and were tracked over time. V lost 5 bases to trimming and J lost 3 bases, with 14 bases between them. Germline V lookup: CDR1 SEHNR, CDR2 FQNEAQ (reference sequence). The CDR3 sequence is 15 residues long.

The sequence came from a woman between 70 and 85 years old with COVID-19, enrolled during active disease. The chain carries TRBV7-9 and TRBJ1-5; D gene uncertain. Sequencing was done on a sample of peripheral blood. CDR3 residues: CASSTATALNQPQHF. In DNA form, the CDR3 reads TGTGCCAGCAGCACAGCAACAGCCCTCAATCAGCCCCAGCATTTT.